Below are 21 T cell receptor beta chains sequenced from a single sample in a study of blood T cell repertoires in COVID-19. Assay used: immunoSEQ multiplex PCR; TCRdb lists only in-frame clones, some missing. The table has tens of thousands of clones, 87% seen once. The sequenced sample consisted of peripheral blood. These receptors all come from an older man in a cohort sampled during active COVID-19.

This clone turned up a few times. The J gene is TRBJ2-5, the V gene TRBV7-8; 8 bases are shared with TRBD2. V trimming: 5 bases; J trimming: 2 bases; junction bases outside the gene matches: 7. The CDR3 is 15 residues long. From germline, CDR1 is SGHVS and CDR2 FQNEAQ. CDR3 DNA sequence: TGTGCCAGCAGCCCGGGGGGGACGCGGCAAGAGACCCAGTACTTC. It is translated as CASSPGGTRQETQYF.

The chain joins TRBV7-2 to TRBJ1-6, with TRBD1 matching over 12 bases. V lost 6 bases, J lost 4 bases, and 7 bases stayed unmatched. Germline CDR1 and CDR2: SGHTA and FQGNSA. This CDR3 has 17 amino acids. For the CDR3, the DNA is TGTGCCAGCAGGTCCGGGACAGGGGGCGTTTATAATTCACCCCTCCACTTT. Its protein product is CASRSGTGGVYNSPLHF.

The chain employs TRBV10-2 and TRBJ2-7; D remains unclear. Germline CDR1 is WSHSY and CDR2 is SAAADI. This CDR3 has 12 residues. V was shortened by 2 bases and J by 3 bases, with 5 bases between the two germline ends. The CDR3 here is CASSELLYEQYF. The CDR3 DNA reads TGCGCCAGCAGTGAGCTACTCTACGAGCAGTACTTC.

The chain employs TRBV4-2 and TRBJ1-4; possible D gene TRBD1, 6 bases. V shed 1 base and J shed 1 base, with 7 bases lying between them. The CDR3 spans 15 residues. Germline V lookup: CDR1 LGHNA, CDR2 YNFKEQ. CDR3 sequence reads: CASSQAQGTNEKLFF. CDR3 bases: TGTGCCAGCAGCCAAGCACAGGGAACTAATGAAAAACTGTTTTTT.

V is TRBV7-9 and J is TRBJ2-3; TRBD2 aligns across 16 bases. V shed 7 bases and J 4 bases; nucleotides not matched to a gene: 11. In germline, CDR1 is SEHNR, CDR2 FQNEAQ (reference sequence). There are 18 residues in the CDR3. The CDR3 reads CASIFGTSGGAGSDTQYF. The CDR3 DNA reads TGTGCCAGCATCTTCGGGACTAGCGGGGGGGCAGGGTCAGATACGCAGTATTTT.

In nucleotides, the CDR3 is TGTGCCAGCAGTGACTTACAGGGGAATGAGCAGTTCTTC. Protein product: CASSDLQGNEQFF. This chain joins TRBV6-4 and TRBJ2-1, with 7 bases that match TRBD1. The germline V gene has CDR1 MRHNA and CDR2 SNTAGT. Unmatched junction bases numbered 1, after V lost 1 base and J lost 7 bases. This CDR3 is built from 13 residues.

This clone was found once. The CDR3 DNA is TGTGCCAGTAAAAAGGACTTGAACACTGAAGCTTTCTTT. It yields the protein CASKKDLNTEAFF. This chain links TRBV19 with TRBJ1-1; D gene ambiguous. V was clipped by 7 bases and J by 0 bases, with 9 bases between them. This CDR3 is 13 amino acids long. The germline V gene encodes CDR1 LNHDA and CDR2 SQIVND (reference sequence).

The chain recombines TRBV7-8 with TRBJ2-2, with TRBD2 as a possible D gene (6 bases). V lost 1 base and J lost 6, with 15 bases in between. Germline CDR1 SGHVS, CDR2 FQNEAQ. This CDR3 region has 16 residues. This chain's CDR3 is CASSLVNGGTAGELFF. CDR3 sequence (DNA): TGTGCCAGCAGCTTAGTCAACGGGGGTACGGCCGGGGAGCTGTTTTTT. The full variable domain, in which reference TRBV7-8 and TRBJ2-2 provide the parts outside the CDR3, is GAGVSQSPRYKVAKRGQDVALRCDPISGHVSLFWYQQALGQGPEFLTYFQNEAQLDKSGLPSDRFFAERPEGSVSTLKIQRTQQEDSAVYLCASSLVNGGTAGELFFGEGSRLTVL.

About this clone itself: At one end, the junction sequence differs from germline, possibly due to a read error. The chain has TRBV4-3 and TRBJ2-7; D is unresolved. The CDR3 loop spans 13 amino acids. Germline V lookup: CDR1 LGHNA, CDR2 YSLEER. CDR3 DNA: TGCGCCAGCAGCAAAGACTTACACTACGAGCAGTACTTC. Translating gives CASSKDLHYEQYF.

The V and J genes are TRBV10-2 and TRBJ2-7, with TRBD2 matching 10 bases. Per the germline V gene, CDR1 is WSHSY and CDR2 is SAAADI. With V trimmed by 6 bases and J by 2 bases, 10 bases remained unmatched. The CDR3 runs to 16 residues. The CDR3 reads CASSREVSGGTYEQYF. In nucleotides, the CDR3 is TGCGCCAGCAGCCGAGAAGTTAGCGGGGGGACCTACGAGCAGTACTTC.

The J gene is TRBJ1-1, the V gene TRBV20-1; perhaps TRBD1 as D (5 bases). CDR3 length: 14 residues. Germline assignment: CDR1 DFQATT and CDR2 SNEGSKA (reference sequence). The V gene lost 3 bases and the J gene lost 1 base, with 12 bases spanning the gap. The chain's CDR3 is CSASRGYENTEAFF. CDR3 in DNA: TGCAGTGCTAGTAGGGGTTATGAGAACACTGAAGCTTTCTTT.

In this sample, this clone turned up once. The chain combines TRBV7-3 with TRBJ1-3; D is perhaps TRBD1 (6 bases). The germline V gene encodes CDR1 SGHTA and CDR2 FQGTGA. Trimming left V 2 bases short and J 2 bases short, with 10 bases between. The CDR3 totals 15 residues. CDR3 in DNA: TGTGCCAGCAGCTTATCAGGGGCTGCTGGAAACACCATATATTTT. Amino acid sequence: CASSLSGAAGNTIYF.

This clone has only one observation. The CDR3 loop is CASSYQRQVYGYTF. The CDR3 nucleotides are TGTGCCAGCAGTTACCAGAGACAGGTCTATGGCTACACCTTC. The V gene is TRBV6-5, the J gene TRBJ1-2, with D perhaps matching TRBD1 (6 bases). The length of the CDR3 is 14 residues. Trimming cost V 2 bases and J 4 bases, with 11 bases left between them. In germline, CDR1 is MNHEY, CDR2 SVGAGI.

This chain's CDR3 is CASSPPTGPGNTIYF. CDR3 sequence (DNA): TGTGCCAGCTCACCCCCTACAGGGCCTGGAAACACCATATATTTT. The genes are TRBV18 and TRBJ1-3; D is possibly TRBD1 (6 bases). Looked up from germline, CDR1 is KGHSH and CDR2 is LQKENI. V was trimmed by 3 bases and J by 2 bases, leaving 11 bases between them. This CDR3 contains 15 residues.

The J gene is TRBJ2-1, the V gene TRBV7-9; 7 bases map to TRBD2. The CDR3 is 14 residues long. V dropped 5 bases and J dropped 8; count of bases not matched to a gene: 9. Germline lookup yields CDR1 SEHNR and CDR2 FQNEAQ (reference sequence). The CDR3 DNA reads TGTGCCAGCAGCCCTTGGACTAGGGATGATGAGCAGTTCTTC. This codes for CASSPWTRDDEQFF.

The chain recombines TRBV6-5 with TRBJ2-1; possibly TRBD2 for D (6 bases). The germline V and J ends were trimmed by 3 bases and 3 bases, with 12 bases remaining between them. CDR1 and CDR2 (germline): MNHEY, SVGAGI. The length of the CDR3 is 15 residues. The CDR3 nucleotides read TGTGCCAGCAGTTATGGGCTAGCGCTCTACAATGAGCAGTTCTTC. Residues: CASSYGLALYNEQFF.

The table lists this clone with a count of one. The V and J genes are TRBV6-5 and TRBJ1-1, with 10 bases fitting TRBD1. Germline V CDR1 and CDR2: MNHEY, SVGAGI. V dropped 5 bases and J dropped 5; count of bases not matched to a gene: 8. The CDR3 is 15 residues long. The CDR3 DNA follows: TGTGCCAGCAGTCGGCCGACAGGGGGCAATACTGAAGCTTTCTTT. Translation gives CASSRPTGGNTEAFF.

The chain combines TRBV30 with TRBJ1-2; D gene unclear. CDR1 and CDR2 from the germline V gene are GTSNPN and SVGIG (reference sequence). Trimming took off 0 bases at V and 1 base at J, with 9 bases between the two ends. The CDR3 consists of 14 residues. CDR3 nucleotide sequence: TGTGCCTGGAGTGTACTAACGGGTAACTATGGCTACACCTTC. Protein: CAWSVLTGNYGYTF.

The chain joins TRBV6-4 to TRBJ2-5; TRBD2 agrees at 15 bases. The CDR3 totals 14 residues. V trimming: 7 bases; J trimming: 5 bases; junction bases outside the gene matches: 2. Germline lookup yields CDR1 MRHNA and CDR2 SNTAGT. CDR3 sequence (DNA): TGTGCCAGCACTGGACTAGCGGGAGGGGAGACCCAGTACTTC. As protein: CASTGLAGGETQYF.

The rearrangement joins TRBV7-9 to TRBJ1-2; a possible D gene is TRBD1 (6 bases). The CDR3 is 15 residues long. V dropped 5 bases and J dropped 4 bases, with 17 bases sitting between them. The germline gives CDR1 SEHNR, CDR2 FQNEAQ (reference sequence). The CDR3 region has the DNA TGTGCCAGCAGCCAAGGGGGGGAGATTGGCTATGGCTACACCTTC. This translates into CASSQGGEIGYGYTF.

This clone was detected once. Here the CDR3 DNA reads TGCGCCAGCAGCCCGGACAGGGGGAAAGATACGCAGTATTTT. Amino acid sequence: CASSPDRGKDTQYF. The gene calls are TRBV5-1 and TRBJ2-3; 10 bases line up with TRBD1. The germline CDR1 and CDR2 sequences are SGHRS and YFSETQ. V was pared by 4 bases and J by 5 bases, with 4 bases of the junction left unmatched. CDR3 length: 14 residues. The full variable domain, its missing parts supplied by reference TRBV5-1 and TRBJ2-3, is KAGVTQTPRYLIKTRGQQVTLSCSPISGHRSVSWYQQTPGQGLQFLFEYFSETQRNKGNFPGRFSGRQFSNSRSEMNVSTLELGDSALYLCASSPDRGKDTQYFGPGTRLTVL.